These T cell receptor beta chains were read from a single sample in a study of T cells after yellow fever vaccination. TCRdb reprocessed the 5' RACE reads via MiXCR and lists one record per CDR3 protein. The sample holds 450,000 to 650,000 distinct CDR3 sequences, approximately 13% seen once. The sequencing used PBMCs, collected on the day of the yellow fever booster vaccination. The receptors shown here come from a man aged 25 to 40 who received the YFV17D yellow fever vaccine. CDR3s include the opening cysteine and the closing phenylalanine or tryptophan. The order of the fields is J gene, clone size, V gene, D gene, CDR3 protein, CDR3 DNA. The D gene is left open where the match is weak. Where a row states a size, it is once, few, many or the class of an expanded clone; other rows omit it.

>TRBJ1-4|few|TRBV18|TRBD1
CASSLLPGQGSEKLFF
TGTGCCAGCTCCCTGCTGCCGGGACAGGGGAGTGAAAAACTGTTTTTT
>TRBJ1-2|-|TRBV28|-
CASSSPGSYGYTF
TGTGCCAGCAGTTCCCCGGGGTCTTATGGCTACACCTTC
>TRBJ2-1|few|TRBV6-6|TRBD2
CASSYSRGGEQFF
TGTGCCAGCAGTTACTCGCGCGGGGGTGAGCAGTTCTTC
>TRBJ2-1|-|TRBV6-1|-
CASSESPSGYNEQFF
TGTGCCAGCAGTGAATCCCCTTCAGGGTACAATGAGCAGTTCTTC
>TRBJ2-7|-|TRBV24-1|TRBD2
CATSALSPTSGSSYEQYF
TGTGCCACCAGTGCCCTATCCCCGACTAGCGGGAGCTCCTACGAGCAGTACTTC
>TRBJ2-7|few|TRBV27|-
CASSSGGLYYEQYF
TGTGCCAGCAGTTCCGGGGGACTTTACTACGAGCAGTACTTC
>TRBJ2-7|few|TRBV18|-
CASSPVEGWEQYF
TGTGCCAGCTCACCAGTGGAGGGTTGGGAGCAGTACTTC
>TRBJ1-5|-|TRBV7-2|TRBD1
CASSQGVKQPQHF
TGTGCCAGCAGCCAGGGGGTAAAGCAGCCCCAGCATTTT
>TRBJ2-3|-|TRBV19|TRBD2
CASGRGLIDTQYF
TGTGCCAGTGGGAGGGGCCTCATAGATACGCAGTATTTT
>TRBJ2-1|once|TRBV4-3|TRBD2
CASSLRTSGNKYEQFF
TGCGCCAGCAGCCTAAGGACTAGCGGGAATAAGTATGAGCAGTTCTTC
>TRBJ2-5|few|TRBV10-2|-
CASSFGPRETQYF
TGCGCCAGCAGTTTCGGCCCCCGAGAGACCCAGTACTTC
>TRBJ2-5|-|TRBV6-5|TRBD2
CASSYGPSGRAGETQYF
TGTGCCAGCAGTTACGGTCCCTCCGGGAGGGCCGGAGAGACCCAGTACTTC
>TRBJ1-5|many|TRBV27|TRBD1
CATRGANSNQPQHF
TGTGCCACCAGGGGGGCTAATAGCAATCAGCCCCAGCATTTT
>TRBJ1-1|-|TRBV7-9|TRBD1
CASSWGQGGTEAFF
TGTGCCAGCAGCTGGGGACAGGGTGGCACTGAAGCTTTCTTT
>TRBJ1-1|-|TRBV19|TRBD1
CASSSLTGALMNTEAFF
TGTGCCAGTAGTTCACTTACAGGGGCGTTGATGAACACTGAAGCTTTCTTT
>TRBJ2-1|few|TRBV6-2/TRBV6-3|TRBD2
CASSYSSGSRDEQFF
TGTGCCAGCAGTTACTCTAGCGGGAGCAGAGATGAGCAGTTCTTC
>TRBJ1-5|-|TRBV20-1|-
CSATDGDKPQHF
TGCAGTGCAACGGACGGCGATAAGCCCCAGCATTTT
>TRBJ2-3|-|TRBV15|-
CATSVSSTDTQYF
TGTGCCACCAGCGTATCTAGCACAGATACGCAGTATTTT
>TRBJ2-3|-|TRBV7-8|TRBD1
CASSEDRGDTQYF
TGTGCCAGCAGCGAGGACAGGGGGGATACGCAGTATTTT
>TRBJ2-2|few|TRBV12-3/TRBV12-4|-
CASYRGTGELFF
TGTGCCAGCTACCGGGGCACCGGGGAGCTGTTTTTT
>TRBJ2-7|few|TRBV20-1|-
CSASPLAPLSYEQYF
TGCAGTGCTAGTCCCCTGGCCCCTCTCTCCTACGAGCAGTACTTC
>TRBJ2-1|-|TRBV24-1|TRBD2
CATSDSTSGSLNEQFF
TGTGCCACCAGTGATTCGACTAGCGGGAGCCTTAATGAGCAGTTCTTC
>TRBJ2-1|-|TRBV11-3|TRBD1
CASSTSWDRGRVEQFF
TGTGCCAGCAGCACAAGCTGGGACAGGGGGAGAGTTGAGCAGTTCTTC
>TRBJ1-5|-|TRBV19|-
CASSMVGIGNQPQHF
TGTGCCAGTAGTATGGTGGGAATTGGCAATCAGCCCCAGCATTTT
>TRBJ2-1|-|TRBV19|TRBD2
CASSLWTDQLAGGNNEQFF
TGTGCCAGTAGTCTCTGGACAGACCAACTAGCGGGAGGCAACAATGAGCAGTTCTTC
>TRBJ2-3|-|TRBV7-9|-
CASSPGGGRPDTQYF
TGTGCCAGCAGCCCAGGAGGGGGGAGGCCAGATACGCAGTATTTT
>TRBJ2-3|-|TRBV27|-
CASRRKAETFTDTQYF
TGTGCCAGCAGGAGAAAAGCGGAGACTTTCACAGATACGCAGTATTTT
>TRBJ1-1|-|TRBV6-5|-
CASSYSLGDTEAFF
TGTGCCAGCAGTTACTCGTTAGGGGACACTGAAGCTTTCTTT
>TRBJ2-1|-|TRBV20-1|TRBD2
CSALPLAGMDEQFF
TGCAGTGCACTTCCCCTAGCGGGAATGGATGAGCAGTTCTTC
>TRBJ2-1|many|TRBV10-1|TRBD2
CASSESRDYPYNEQFF
TGCGCCAGCAGTGAGTCCCGGGACTACCCATACAATGAGCAGTTCTTC
>TRBJ2-3|-|TRBV7-2|-
CASSPALEDTQYF
TGTGCCAGCAGCCCGGCCCTAGAGGATACGCAGTATTTT
>TRBJ2-1|-|TRBV4-1|TRBD2
CASSQDPSGRSRVNEQFF
TGCGCCAGCAGCCAAGATCCTAGCGGGAGAAGTCGCGTAAATGAGCAGTTCTTC
>TRBJ1-3|few|TRBV9|-
CASTPTPTAAGNTIYF
TGTGCCAGCACCCCGACCCCAACGGCAGCTGGAAACACCATATATTTT
>TRBJ2-1|-|TRBV20-1|-
CSARDPGVGEQFF
TGCAGTGCTAGAGATCCGGGGGTTGGCGAGCAGTTCTTC
>TRBJ2-1|-|TRBV12-3/TRBV12-4|TRBD2
CAGSGAGENEQFF
TGTGCCGGCTCTGGGGCGGGAGAGAATGAGCAGTTCTTC
>TRBJ2-7|many|TRBV10-3|-
CAIRGRDGNYEQYF
TGTGCCATCAGGGGCAGGGACGGGAACTACGAGCAGTACTTC
>TRBJ2-6|-|TRBV24-1|-
CATSDPRERAGANVLTF
TGTGCCACCAGTGACCCACGGGAAAGAGCTGGGGCCAACGTCCTGACTTTC
>TRBJ1-2|-|TRBV5-1|TRBD1
CASSLGQGAQGYTF
TGCGCCAGCAGCTTGGGGCAGGGGGCGCAGGGCTACACCTTC
>TRBJ2-1|many|TRBV20-1|-
CSTPSATYNEQFF
TGCAGTACCCCTAGCGCCACCTACAATGAGCAGTTCTTC
>TRBJ1-1|-|TRBV12-3/TRBV12-4|-
CASNTRPNTEAFF
TGTGCCAGCAACACGAGACCGAACACTGAAGCTTTCTTT
>TRBJ2-1|-|TRBV5-1|-
CASSLFGGRTYNEQFF
TGCGCCAGCAGCTTGTTTGGAGGGAGAACCTACAATGAGCAGTTCTTC
>TRBJ2-1|-|TRBV6-2/TRBV6-3|-
CASNLRGSTWDEQFF
TGTGCCAGCAACTTAAGAGGGTCTACTTGGGATGAGCAGTTCTTC
>TRBJ2-7|few|TRBV11-2|-
CASSLEALSSYEQYF
TGTGCCAGCAGCTTAGAAGCGCTAAGCTCCTACGAGCAGTACTTC
>TRBJ2-7|once|TRBV10-1|-
CASSVDKGYEQYF
TGCGCCAGCAGTGTAGACAAAGGGTACGAGCAGTACTTC
>TRBJ2-7|-|TRBV2|-
CASRVPGASLSF
TGTGCCAGCAGAGTGCCGGGGGCAAGTTTGTCCTTC